Presented here are 6 T cell receptor beta chains from one specimen sequenced in a study of human thymus T cells. Thymus tissue was removed during corrective cardiac surgery. Using immunoSEQ multiplex PCR, the repertoire was profiled, and TCRdb retains in-frame clones only, with some absent. The sample yields around 120,000 clones, around 94% seen once. Material: thymus tissue. All receptors derive from a boy younger than two with a congenital heart defect but otherwise immunologically healthy.

The chain is built from TRBV9 and TRBJ1-2, with D perhaps matching TRBD1 (5 bases). The length of the CDR3 is 13 residues. Trimming took off 0 bases at V and 8 bases at J, with 11 bases between the two ends. Germline CDR1 and CDR2: SGDLS and YYNGEE. The CDR3 region is CASSVDRGAGYTF. The CDR3 region has the DNA TGTGCCAGCAGCGTAGATAGGGGCGCGGGCTACACCTTC.

The gene calls are TRBV7-2 and TRBJ2-1; the match to TRBD2 covers 9 bases. This CDR3 is 17 amino acids long. From germline, CDR1 is SGHTA and CDR2 FQGNSA. Trimming cost V 0 bases and J 4 bases; bases outside gene matches: 7. The CDR3 DNA follows: TGTGCCAGCAGCTTAGCACAGGCGGGGGGGACTTACAATGAGCAGTTCTTC. Translated, it gives CASSLAQAGGTYNEQFF.

This chain joins TRBV15 and TRBJ1-2; no definite D call. The V gene lost 5 bases and the J gene lost 0 bases, with 10 bases spanning the gap. CDR3 length: 14 amino acids. The germline CDR1 and CDR2 sequences are LNHNV and YYDKDF (reference sequence). The CDR3: CATSYFKPNYGYTF. The CDR3 nucleotides are TGTGCCACCAGCTATTTCAAACCTAACTATGGCTACACCTTC.

This rearrangement joins TRBV4-1 to TRBJ1-1, with D possibly matching TRBD1 (6 bases). The CDR3 is 17 amino acids. The germline V and J ends were trimmed by 0 bases and 1 base, with 15 bases remaining between them. Germline lookup yields CDR1 MGHRA and CDR2 YSYEKL. CDR3 residues: CASSQDRDTGQNTEAFF. Written as DNA, the CDR3 is TGCGCCAGCAGCCAAGACCGGGACACAGGACAGAACACTGAAGCTTTCTTT.

This chain joins TRBV28 and TRBJ2-7, with 8 bases that match TRBD1. The CDR3 spans 15 residues. The ends lost 5 bases at V and 0 bases at J; junction bases unmatched: 6. CDR1 is MDHEN, CDR2 SYDVKM, per germline. CDR3 DNA sequence: TGTGCCAGCAGTCCCCACAGGGGGAGCTCCTACGAGCAGTACTTC. Translating it yields CASSPHRGSSYEQYF.

This chain links TRBV15 with TRBJ2-1; the match to TRBD2 covers 9 bases. The CDR3 is 18 amino acids. Germline V lookup: CDR1 LNHNV, CDR2 YYDKDF (reference sequence). V was pared by 4 bases and J by 8 bases, with 18 bases of the junction left unmatched. Here the CDR3 reads CATSTRSSGERPFDEQFF. In nucleotides, the CDR3 is TGTGCCACCAGCACACGTTCTAGCGGGGAACGGCCTTTTGATGAGCAGTTCTTC.